Included here is one T cell receptor (beta chain) sequence, with context. What it binds is not known. This sample also contains other DNA sequences that code for the same CDR3. This record belongs to a study of shared clonotypes between healthy human individuals. Study results and limitations: On the whole, naive subsets had larger estimated richness than memory subsets had.

The donors, healthy adults who were HIV-negative, had experienced no recent acute infections or vaccinations. The CDR3 contains 13 residues. V lost 0 bases, J lost 4 bases, and 6 bases lay in between. In germline, CDR1 is KGHSH, CDR2 LQKENI. Under the authors' procedure: Junction-only immunoSEQ sequences carried no quality scores, so filtering differed. Clones were sequenced by immunoSEQ multiplex PCR, and TCRdb holds only the in-frame ones, with some missing. The DNA gave D and trimming, while V, J and clone size come from that table. Seen here are millions of clones, about 95% observed once, and the top ten hold 0.13%.

V gene TRBV18 combines with J gene TRBJ1-2, with D unclear. The material sequenced was naive CD4+ T cells sorted from blood. Subset defined: CD45RA+ positively selected. The sequence came from a young man in good health. The DNA for the CDR3 is TGTGCCAGCTCACCACCGGTCGGCTATGGCTACACCTTC. It specifies CASSPPVGYGYTF.